Shown below are 13 T cell receptor beta chains from a single sample sequenced in a study of blood T cell repertoires in COVID-19 (dated by TCRdb to the early 2020s). The receptor library was made with the immunoSEQ multiplex PCR assay. Imported from immuneACCESS, the table was reduced by TCRdb to in-frame sequences with V and J called. These copies leave out some clones; in studies compared against another copy, an unresolved V gene accounts for under half, and the cause of the remainder is not known. This sample comprises 340,000 or so clones, around 87% of them detected only once. 1% of the sample lies in the top ten. The material sequenced was peripheral blood. Source of these receptors: a man between 45 and 60 years old with active or convalescent COVID-19.

This clone has more than one count but fewer than ten. The rearrangement links TRBV5-1 to TRBJ2-5, with TRBD2 matching over 12 bases. The CDR3 extends over 15 amino acids. J gave up 4 bases and V 3 bases, and 4 bases lay outside the gene matches. Per the germline V gene, CDR1 is SGHRS and CDR2 is YFSETQ. Here the CDR3 reads CASSSTSGSIETQYF. The CDR3 bases are TGCGCCAGCAGCTCGACTAGCGGGAGTATAGAGACCCAGTACTTC. Together with reference TRBV5-1 and TRBJ2-5, the CDR3 gives the full variable domain: KAGVTQTPRYLIKTRGQQVTLSCSPISGHRSVSWYQQTPGQGLQFLFEYFSETQRNKGNFPGRFSGRQFSNSRSEMNVSTLELGDSALYLCASSSTSGSIETQYFGPGTRLLVL.

The chain couples TRBV28 to TRBJ2-5, with unresolved D. Trimming left V 5 bases short and J 5 bases short, with 18 bases between. The CDR3 loop spans 15 amino acids. The germline CDR1 and CDR2 sequences are MDHEN and SYDVKM. The CDR3: CASSLLSASRETQYF. CDR3 coding DNA: TGTGCCAGCAGTCTCCTCTCAGCGTCTCGCGAGACCCAGTACTTC.

The CDR3 here is CASSLWGRISGNTIYF. The CDR3 nucleotides read TGTGCCAGCAGTTTATGGGGCAGGATCTCTGGAAACACCATATATTTT. The genes are TRBV28 and TRBJ1-3; D is unresolved. The CDR3 is 16 residues long. The V end lost 0 bases, the J end lost 0 bases, and 9 bases lay between the germline ends. The germline V gene has CDR1 MDHEN and CDR2 SYDVKM. The complete variable domain, with remaining parts taken from reference TRBV28 and TRBJ1-3, reads DVKVTQSSRYLVKRTGEKVFLECVQDMDHENMFWYRQDPGLGLRLIYFSYDVKMKEKGDIPEGYSVSREKKERFSLILESASTNQTSMYLCASSLWGRISGNTIYFGEGSWLTVV.

Here the CDR3 DNA reads TGTGCCAGCAGCTTACTAGAAGCGGGAAGGCGTGAGCAGTTCTTC. It codes for CASSLLEAGRREQFF. The genes are TRBV7-3 and TRBJ2-1; 7 bases fit TRBD2. Trimming at V came to 2 bases and at J to 9 bases, leaving 10 bases not matched to a gene. Germline CDR1 is SGHTA and CDR2 is FQGTGA. There are 15 residues in the CDR3. The variable domain in full, completed from reference TRBV7-3 and TRBJ2-1, reads GAGVSQTPSNKVTEKGKYVELRCDPISGHTALYWYRQSLGQGPEFLIYFQGTGAADDSGLPNDRFFAVRPEGSVSTLKIQRTERGDSAVYLCASSLLEAGRREQFFGPGTRLTVL.

The chain employs TRBV3-1 (or the pseudogene TRBV3-2) and TRBJ1-1; a weak D match, TRBD1 (6 bases). Germline V gene sequence: CDR1 LGHDT, CDR2 YNNKEL (reference sequence). Trimming stripped 8 bases from V and 5 bases from J, with 18 bases between. The CDR3 runs 14 residues. CDR3 in DNA: TGTGCCAGCCGGAGACAGGCGGGGGGGACTGAAGCTTTCTTT. Translation gives CASRRQAGGTEAFF.

This chain uses TRBV6-2 or TRBV6-3 with TRBJ2-1; possibly TRBD2 for D (6 bases). V was pared by 5 bases and J by 0 bases, with 11 bases between. The CDR3 has 15 residues. Germline V lookup: CDR1 MNHEY, CDR2 SVGEGT. CDR3 loop: CASSVVAASYNEQFF. DNA of the CDR3: TGTGCCAGCAGTGTAGTAGCGGCCTCCTACAATGAGCAGTTCTTC.

This clone was observed a single time. V and J are TRBV5-1 and TRBJ2-7; D gene unclear. The CDR3 is 14 amino acids. Germline V gives CDR1 SGHRS, CDR2 YFSETQ. V lost 0 bases and J 7 bases, leaving 14 bases between the germline ends. CDR3 nucleotide sequence: TGCGCCAGCAGCTTGGACGCCTTGTACGGGGAGCAGTACTTC. Residues: CASSLDALYGEQYF.

This chain connects TRBV28 to TRBJ2-1; D is possibly TRBD2 (6 bases). Germline CDR1 is MDHEN and CDR2 is SYDVKM. This CDR3 contains 13 residues. The ends were cut back, 7 bases at V and 12 bases at J, with 19 bases in the middle. The CDR3 coding sequence is TGTGCCAGCAAAGGGACTCCCTCACCGGGGCAGTTCTTC. It yields the protein CASKGTPSPGQFF.

The chain has TRBV6-5 and TRBJ1-1, with TRBD1 as a possible D gene (5 bases). The V end was cut by 8 bases, the J end by 1 base, with 8 bases between. The CDR3 contains 12 residues. Germline V lookup: CDR1 MNHEY, CDR2 SVGAGI. The CDR3: CASGHRNTEAFF. The CDR3 coding sequence is TGTGCCAGCGGACACCGGAACACTGAAGCTTTCTTT.

The V and J genes are TRBV29-1 and TRBJ2-7; 9 nucleotides line up with TRBD1. Germline V gene lookup returns CDR1 SQVTM and CDR2 ANQGSEA. With 6 bases clipped from V and 2 bases from J, the junction kept 5 bases outside the gene matches. The CDR3 runs to 13 residues. The CDR3 DNA follows: TGCAGCGTCGGGGACAGGGCGGCCTACGAGCAGTACTTC. It codes for CSVGDRAAYEQYF.

This clone was seen only a few times. This sequence joins TRBV28 and TRBJ1-3, with D maybe TRBD1 (5 bases). Germline V gene sequence: CDR1 MDHEN, CDR2 SYDVKM. Trimming removed 6 bases from V and 3 bases from J, with 18 bases in between. This CDR3 region has 16 residues. CDR3 residues: CASSPWEVGHGNTIYF. Written as DNA, the CDR3 is TGTGCCAGCAGCCCTTGGGAAGTGGGGCATGGAAACACCATATATTTT. Full variable domain (rest looked up from reference TRBV28 and TRBJ1-3): DVKVTQSSRYLVKRTGEKVFLECVQDMDHENMFWYRQDPGLGLRLIYFSYDVKMKEKGDIPEGYSVSREKKERFSLILESASTNQTSMYLCASSPWEVGHGNTIYFGEGSWLTVV.

This clone was seen only a few times. The chain carries TRBV29-1 and TRBJ2-7; 8 bases are shared with TRBD1. Germline loops: CDR1 SQVTM, CDR2 ANQGSEA. V shed 5 bases, J shed 4 bases, and the junction held 10 bases outside the gene matches. This CDR3 is built from 14 residues. The CDR3 here is CSVLRQGRGYEQYF. CDR3 bases: TGCAGCGTTCTTAGACAGGGGCGAGGATACGAGCAGTACTTC.

The chain is built from TRBV2 and TRBJ2-2; perhaps TRBD2 as D (7 bases). Per germline, CDR1 SNHLY and CDR2 FYNNEI. The CDR3 runs to 15 residues. Between the trimmed V and J ends, which lost 5 bases and 6 bases, there was a span of 16 bases. CDR3 nucleotides: TGTGCCAGCAGTAGATGGGGGGGCCAGGCCGGGGAGCTGTTTTTT. This gives the protein CASSRWGGQAGELFF.